This T cell receptor (beta chain) was observed in a study of T-cell memory formation after mild COVID-19. The V end lost 0 bases, the J end lost 9 bases, and 30 bases lay between the germline ends. The CDR3 contains 19 residues. Germline V gene lookup returns CDR1 SQVTM and CDR2 ANQGSEA. MiXCR, run by TCRdb on the 5' RACE reads, gives a single entry per CDR3 protein. The data contain roughly 68,000 distinct CDR3 sequences, over 15% of them singletons. As regards this clonotype: Its antigen is undetermined.

Overall study results and limits: Some clones that responded turned up in pre-infection memory, which suggests that cross-reactive memory joined in. Whether day 37 second-wave clones are SARS-CoV-2-specific was not confirmed.

Sequencing input: PBMCs or a T cell subset sorted from them (not recorded which). The TCR comes from an adult woman who had mild COVID-19 (a few samples of this study predate the infection). Cell type and time point are not known. This chain connects TRBV29-1 to TRBJ2-1; maybe TRBD2 (6 bases). Here the CDR3 reads CSVEEASGAGGRLSGEQFF. The CDR3 DNA is TGCAGCGTTGAAGAGGCTTCAGGAGCAGGAGGGCGTCTATCCGGTGAGCAGTTCTTC.